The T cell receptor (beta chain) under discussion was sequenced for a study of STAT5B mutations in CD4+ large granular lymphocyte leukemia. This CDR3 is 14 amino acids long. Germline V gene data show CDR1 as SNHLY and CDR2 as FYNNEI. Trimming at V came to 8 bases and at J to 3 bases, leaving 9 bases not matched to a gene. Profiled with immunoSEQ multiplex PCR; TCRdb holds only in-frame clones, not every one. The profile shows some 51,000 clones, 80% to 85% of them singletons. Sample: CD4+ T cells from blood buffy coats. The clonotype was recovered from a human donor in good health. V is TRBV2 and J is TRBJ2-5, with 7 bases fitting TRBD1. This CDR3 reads CASDLQGTKETQYF. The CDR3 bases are TGTGCCAGCGACCTACAGGGGACCAAAGAGACCCAGTACTTC.